This T cell receptor beta chain originates from a study of naive and memory T cell subsets. Study-wide findings and caveats: TCR counts from RNA may reflect activation-linked expression changes. Especially in CD8 cells, naive repertoires contained a few larger clonotypes, possibly CD45RA-re-expressing memory cells. The power law exponent of TCR abundance differed between naive and memory cells.

This clonotype has ten or more counts. What it binds is not known. Overnight CMV lysate stimulation of fresh PBMCs defined donor CMV status by CD4+ IFNgamma. Two oligonucleotides, mixed equimolar, formed the beta constant-region primer covering TRBC1 and TRBC2. Ligated cDNA was amplified by four rounds of PCR with nested alpha and beta constant-region primers and SP2. The cDNA 3' end received a ligated single-stranded oligonucleotide carrying the SP2 primer and a 12-nucleotide UMI. MiXCR was run by TCRdb on the UMI-ligation and nested PCR reads, yielding one entry per CDR3 protein. The profile covers about 90,000 distinct CDR3 sequences, with approximately 10% appearing a single time and just over 0.13% taken by the ten largest. The sample was naive CD4+ T cells from blood. This clonotype was sampled from a human donor in good health.

Here the CDR3 DNA reads TGTGCCAGCAGCAGGGCCGTGAACACTGAAGCTTTCTTT. It translates to CASSRAVNTEAFF. The chain links TRBV3-1 to TRBJ1-1; D unclear. The germline V gene encodes CDR1 LGHDT and CDR2 YNNKEL (reference sequence). V lost 5 bases and J 0 bases, leaving 7 bases between the germline ends. The CDR3 loop spans 13 amino acids.